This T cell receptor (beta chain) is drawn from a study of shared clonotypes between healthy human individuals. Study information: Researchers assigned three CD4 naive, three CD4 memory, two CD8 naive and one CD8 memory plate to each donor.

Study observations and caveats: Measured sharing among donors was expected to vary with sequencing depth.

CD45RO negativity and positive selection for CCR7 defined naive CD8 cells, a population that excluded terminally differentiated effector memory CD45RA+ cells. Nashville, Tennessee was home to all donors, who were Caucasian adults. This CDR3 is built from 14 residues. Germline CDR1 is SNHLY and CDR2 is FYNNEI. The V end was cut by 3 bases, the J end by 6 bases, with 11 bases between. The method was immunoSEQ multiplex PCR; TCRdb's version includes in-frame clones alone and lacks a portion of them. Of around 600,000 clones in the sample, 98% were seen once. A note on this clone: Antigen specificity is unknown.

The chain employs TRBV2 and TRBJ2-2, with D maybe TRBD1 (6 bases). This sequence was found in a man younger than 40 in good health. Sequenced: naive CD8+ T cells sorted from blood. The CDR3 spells CASSEVQGSGELFF. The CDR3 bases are TGTGCCAGCAGTGAGGTCCAGGGGTCCGGGGAGCTGTTTTTT.